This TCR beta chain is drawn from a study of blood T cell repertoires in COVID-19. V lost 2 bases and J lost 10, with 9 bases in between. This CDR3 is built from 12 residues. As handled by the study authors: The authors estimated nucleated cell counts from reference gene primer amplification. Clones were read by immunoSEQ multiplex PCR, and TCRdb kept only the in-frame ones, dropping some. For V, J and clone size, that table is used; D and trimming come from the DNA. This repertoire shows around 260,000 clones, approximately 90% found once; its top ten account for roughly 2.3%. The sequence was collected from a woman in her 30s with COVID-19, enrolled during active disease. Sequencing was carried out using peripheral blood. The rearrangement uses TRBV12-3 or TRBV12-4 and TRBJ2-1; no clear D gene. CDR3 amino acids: CASSLRGYEQFF. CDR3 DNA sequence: TGTGCCAGCAGTTTAAGAGGTTACGAGCAGTTCTTC.